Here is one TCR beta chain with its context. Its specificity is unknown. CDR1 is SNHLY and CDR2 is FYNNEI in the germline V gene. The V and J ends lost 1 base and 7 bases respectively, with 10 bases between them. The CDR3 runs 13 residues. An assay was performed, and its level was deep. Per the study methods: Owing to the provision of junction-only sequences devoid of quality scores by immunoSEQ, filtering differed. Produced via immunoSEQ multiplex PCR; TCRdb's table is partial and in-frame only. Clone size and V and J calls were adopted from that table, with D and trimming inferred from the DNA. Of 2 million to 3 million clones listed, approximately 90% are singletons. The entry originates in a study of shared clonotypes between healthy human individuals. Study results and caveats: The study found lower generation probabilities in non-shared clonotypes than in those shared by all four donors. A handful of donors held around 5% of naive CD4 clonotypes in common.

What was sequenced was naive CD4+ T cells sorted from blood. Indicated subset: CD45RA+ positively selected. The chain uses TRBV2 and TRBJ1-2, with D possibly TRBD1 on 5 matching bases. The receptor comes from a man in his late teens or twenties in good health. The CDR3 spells CASSEEKGSGYTF. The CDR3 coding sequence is TGTGCCAGCAGTGAAGAAAAGGGGTCTGGCTACACCTTC. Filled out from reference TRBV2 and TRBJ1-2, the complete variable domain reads EPEVTQTPSHQVTQMGQEVILRCVPISNHLYFYWYRQILGQKVEFLVSFYNNEISEKSEIFDDQFSVERPDGSNFTLKIRSTKLEDSAMYFCASSEEKGSGYTFGSGTRLTVV.